This paragraph covers one T cell receptor (beta chain) sequence. Its antigen is unknown. Since all of the isolated RNA was reverse transcribed, expressed TCRB transcripts were what got sequenced. Measured with immunoSEQ multiplex PCR; TCRdb has only the in-frame clones, and not every one. The sample holds around 250,000 clones; 13% to 15% are singletons and the top ten take over 0.015%. CD45RO/CCR7/CD25/CD127/CD95/CD27 staining was used to isolate CD4+ naive, central memory, regulatory and stem cell-like memory cells by sorting. These data originate in a study of beta chain features in type 1 diabetes. Study results and limitations: Type 1 diabetes patients had moderately but significantly shorter TCRB CDR3s in all four CD4+ subsets. Researchers cautioned that cDNA sequencing could over-represent cells with high TCR expression.

There are 19 residues in the CDR3. Germline V gene data show CDR1 as SEHNR and CDR2 as FQNEAQ (reference sequence). V shed 2 bases, J shed 3 bases, and the junction held 12 bases outside the gene matches. The sequenced sample was naive CD4+ T cells from blood. V usage is TRBV7-9 and J usage is TRBJ2-6; 8 nucleotides line up with TRBD1. The clonotype originates from a man aged 25-45 years with type 1 diabetes. In nucleotides, the CDR3 is TGTGCCAGCAGCTTACCTACGACAGGGGCCAGCGGTGGGGCCAACGTCCTGACTTTC. Its translation: CASSLPTTGASGGANVLTF.